What follows are 28 T cell receptor beta chains derived from one specimen sequenced in a study of T cell responses to AZD1222 COVID-19 vaccine. Repertoires were generated with immunoSEQ multiplex PCR, while TCRdb's copy carries only in-frame clones and drops some. The sample holds roughly 150,000 clones; more than 70% are singletons and the top ten take around 2%. This sample comprised peripheral blood, obtained on day 0 of AZD1222 vaccination. All receptors come from an adult in good health.

This clone was seen once. The genes are TRBV4-2 and TRBJ1-5; D remains ambiguous. The CDR3 is 15 residues long. Germline V CDR1 and CDR2: LGHNA, YNFKEQ. Trimming stripped 0 bases from V and 2 bases from J, with 8 bases between. This CDR3 is CASSQDRPGNQPQHF. CDR3 bases: TGTGCCAGCAGCCAAGACCGGCCAGGCAATCAGCCCCAGCATTTT.

The V call is TRBV9, the J call TRBJ2-5; 8 bases align to TRBD1. Germline CDR1 and CDR2: SGDLS and YYNGEE. V lost 4 bases, J lost 5 bases, and 4 bases stayed unmatched. There are 13 residues in the CDR3. The DNA of the CDR3 is TGTGCCAGCAGCCCAGGGGGCGAGGAGACCCAGTACTTC. It is translated as CASSPGGEETQYF. The full variable domain, rest sourced from reference TRBV9 and TRBJ2-5, is DSGVTQTPKHLITATGQRVTLRCSPRSGDLSVYWYQQSLDQGLQFLIQYYNGEERAKGNILERFSAQQFPDLHSELNLSSLELGDSALYFCASSPGGEETQYFGPGTRLLVL.

The chain employs TRBV12-3 or TRBV12-4 and TRBJ2-3, with D possibly matching TRBD2 (5 bases). This CDR3 contains 13 residues. Trimming cost V 7 bases and J 1 base, with 9 bases left between them. In nucleotides, the CDR3 is TGTGCCAGCAAAAAAGCGGGCACAGATACGCAGTATTTT. Residues: CASKKAGTDTQYF.

This clone was recorded only once. The chain employs TRBV6-2 or TRBV6-3 and TRBJ2-1; 9 bases fit TRBD2. V shed 5 bases, J shed 9 bases, and the junction held 11 bases outside the gene matches. The CDR3 is 15 amino acids. Germline lookup yields CDR1 MNHEY and CDR2 SVGEGT. CDR3 sequence: CASSPGLARRAEQFF. CDR3 sequence (DNA): TGTGCCAGCAGTCCGGGACTAGCACGACGTGCTGAGCAGTTCTTC.

The chain combines TRBV30 with TRBJ1-6; a possible D gene is TRBD1 (5 bases). V was cut by 3 bases and J by 11 bases, with 17 bases left in between. Germline lookup yields CDR1 GTSNPN and CDR2 SVGIG (reference sequence). There are 14 residues in the CDR3. In DNA, the CDR3 is TGTGCCTGGAGAGTCGAGGGGAGTAGGACACCCCTCCACTTT. Translated: CAWRVEGSRTPLHF.

The rearrangement links TRBV5-1 to TRBJ1-1; D might be TRBD1 (6 bases). CDR3 length: 13 amino acids. V shed 7 bases and J shed 1 base, with 11 bases lying between them. Germline assignment: CDR1 SGHRS and CDR2 YFSETQ. The CDR3 sequence is CASGLGQNTEAFF. The CDR3 region has the DNA TGCGCCAGCGGCCTGGGACAGAACACTGAAGCTTTCTTT. Full variable domain (outside the CDR3, taken from reference TRBV5-1 and TRBJ1-1): KAGVTQTPRYLIKTRGQQVTLSCSPISGHRSVSWYQQTPGQGLQFLFEYFSETQRNKGNFPGRFSGRQFSNSRSEMNVSTLELGDSALYLCASGLGQNTEAFFGQGTRLTVV.

This chain's CDR3 is CASSAGGNGQPQHF. For the CDR3, the DNA is TGTGCCAGCAGCGCGGGAGGGAACGGTCAGCCCCAGCATTTT. The chain couples TRBV9 to TRBJ1-5; D not resolved. The CDR3 covers 14 residues. Between the trimmed V and J ends, which lost 3 bases and 6 bases, there was a span of 13 bases. The germline V gene has CDR1 SGDLS and CDR2 YYNGEE.

The rearrangement uses TRBV2 and TRBJ2-2, with 11 bases aligning to TRBD2. V was pared by 7 bases and J by 6 bases, with 10 bases of the junction left unmatched. The germline V gene has CDR1 SNHLY and CDR2 FYNNEI. The CDR3 sequence is 16 residues long. The CDR3 DNA is TGTGCCAGCACTCCGACTAGCGGGGTCGGTTCCGGGGAGCTGTTTTTT. It yields the protein CASTPTSGVGSGELFF.

The genes are TRBV5-1 and TRBJ2-1; D is unclear. Germline loops: CDR1 SGHRS, CDR2 YFSETQ. CDR3 length: 12 amino acids. Trimming pared 7 bases from V and 9 bases from J, leaving 14 bases between. The CDR3 bases are TGCGCCAGCGTCTCGGAGTTTGGTGAGCAGTTCTTC. Translated: CASVSEFGEQFF.

The chain employs TRBV6-1 and TRBJ2-7; 8 bases are shared with TRBD1. The V gene end was trimmed by 1 base and the J gene end by 0 bases; junction bases not matched to a gene: 23. Looked up from germline, CDR1 is MNHNS and CDR2 is SASEGT. The CDR3 consists of 22 residues. The CDR3 here is CASSEEWVLGGQVTFSSYEQYF. The DNA of the CDR3 is TGTGCCAGCAGTGAAGAATGGGTACTGGGGGGACAGGTTACTTTTAGCTCCTACGAGCAGTACTTC.

CDR3 nucleotides: TGTGCCAGTAGTATCTATGAAAAACTGTTTTTT. It codes for CASSIYEKLFF. J is TRBJ1-4 and V is TRBV19; D unresolved. Trimming stripped 3 bases from V and 6 bases from J, with 2 bases between. From germline, CDR1 is LNHDA and CDR2 SQIVND (reference sequence). This CDR3 is 11 amino acids long.

For the CDR3, the DNA is TGTGCCAGCAGTGCCTTGATGGGGAGTGAAGCTTTCTTT. Translating gives CASSALMGSEAFF. The V gene is TRBV6-4, the J gene TRBJ1-1; unclear D gene. CDR1 MRHNA and CDR2 SNTAGT come from the germline V gene. This CDR3 contains 13 residues. V gave up 4 bases and J gave up 7 bases, with 13 bases separating them.

V and J are TRBV5-4 and TRBJ1-1; TRBD1 is a possible D gene (6 bases). Germline CDR1 reads SGHNT; CDR2 reads YYREEE (reference sequence). This CDR3 comprises 14 residues. Trimming cost V 5 bases and J 4 bases, with 15 bases left between them. The CDR3 region is CASRLDSSSTEAFF. DNA of the CDR3: TGTGCCAGCAGACTGGACAGTTCTAGCACTGAAGCTTTCTTT.

The J gene is TRBJ1-2, the V gene TRBV7-8, with a weak D call TRBD1 (5 bases). CDR1 and CDR2 (germline): SGHVS, FQNEAQ. The CDR3 extends over 15 amino acids. Between the trimmed V and J ends, which lost 2 bases and 5 bases, there was a span of 15 bases. CDR3 sequence (DNA): TGTGCCAGCAGCTTATCACTTACTCGGACATATGGCTACACCTTC. Translated: CASSLSLTRTYGYTF.

V is TRBV10-3 and J is TRBJ2-2; 16 bases match TRBD2. V lost 10 bases, J lost 6 bases, and 5 bases stayed unmatched. The CDR3 covers 15 residues. Germline V CDR1 and CDR2: ENHRY, SYGVKD. CDR3 DNA: TGTGCCACCACCGGGACTAGCGGGAGGGCCGGGGAGCTGTTTTTT. This translates into CATTGTSGRAGELFF.

The chain combines TRBV9 with TRBJ1-3; a weak D match, TRBD1 (5 bases). CDR1 and CDR2 (germline): SGDLS, YYNGEE. V shed 4 bases and J shed 0 bases, with 17 bases lying between them. CDR3 length: 17 amino acids. The chain's CDR3 is CASSSQVPGRSGNTIYF. The CDR3 bases are TGTGCCAGCAGCTCCCAAGTCCCGGGACGCTCTGGAAACACCATATATTTT.

The rearrangement links TRBV28 to TRBJ1-2; D not certain. Germline CDR1 reads MDHEN; CDR2 reads SYDVKM. The CDR3 totals 13 residues. V lost 4 bases to trimming and J lost 6 bases, with 12 bases between them. This CDR3 reads CASSSTRPHGYTF. The CDR3 nucleotides read TGTGCCAGCAGTTCGACTAGACCCCATGGCTACACCTTC.

This chain connects TRBV6-1 to TRBJ1-2; D might be TRBD1 (6 bases). Germline values: CDR1 MNHNS, CDR2 SASEGT. With 0 bases removed from V and 4 bases from J, the gap between germline ends came to 9 bases. The CDR3 is made up of 14 amino acids. CDR3 residues: CASSEAGGGYGYTF. CDR3 coding DNA: TGTGCCAGCAGTGAAGCTGGGGGCGGCTATGGCTACACCTTC.

The chain is built from TRBV7-9 and TRBJ2-3, with D perhaps TRBD2 (5 bases). Germline V gives CDR1 SEHNR, CDR2 FQNEAQ (reference sequence). With 0 bases removed from V and 8 bases from J, the gap between germline ends came to 15 bases. The CDR3 runs to 15 residues. The CDR3 here is CASSLAQTKSLTQYF. The CDR3 DNA reads as TGTGCCAGCAGCTTAGCGCAGACTAAATCCCTTACGCAGTATTTT.

V and J are TRBV15 and TRBJ2-1; a possible D gene is TRBD2 (6 bases). V gave up 2 bases and J gave up 9 bases, with 20 bases separating them. Germline-derived CDR1 and CDR2 are LNHNV and YYDKDF (reference sequence). The CDR3 spans 16 residues. CDR3 in amino acids: CATSRSGTSMGGEQFF. CDR3 DNA: TGTGCCACCAGCAGATCGGGGACCTCCATGGGGGGTGAGCAGTTCTTC.

The chain recombines TRBV6-4 with TRBJ1-5, with D possibly matching TRBD1 (6 bases). V lost 8 bases, J lost 9 bases, and 17 bases lay in between. The CDR3 is 13 amino acids. Looked up from germline, CDR1 is MRHNA and CDR2 is SNTAGT. CDR3 region: CASLLGHFTPQHF. The DNA for the CDR3 is TGTGCCAGCCTCCTGGGACATTTTACGCCCCAGCATTTT.

This chain uses TRBV7-2 with TRBJ1-3; no clear D gene. CDR3 length: 18 amino acids. The germline gives CDR1 SGHTA, CDR2 FQGNSA. V lost 5 bases, J lost 0 bases, and 20 bases lay in between. CDR3: CASSLGSANIISGNTIYF. CDR3 in DNA: TGTGCCAGCAGCCTTGGGTCCGCCAATATAATCTCTGGAAACACCATATATTTT.

The V and J genes are TRBV27 and TRBJ2-1; 9 bases fit TRBD2. The CDR3 spans 15 residues. V shed 3 bases, J shed 2 bases, and the junction held 2 bases outside the gene matches. Germline V lookup: CDR1 MNHEY, CDR2 SMNVEV (reference sequence). The CDR3 DNA reads as TGTGCCAGCAGTTTGGCGGGAGGGCCCTACAATGAGCAGTTCTTC. This encodes CASSLAGGPYNEQFF.

This chain joins TRBV7-9 and TRBJ1-3, with D maybe TRBD1 (5 bases). The germline gives CDR1 SEHNR, CDR2 FQNEAQ (reference sequence). Trimming pared 1 base from V and 8 bases from J, leaving 12 bases between. CDR3 length equals 14 residues. The CDR3 region is CASSLVGTADTIYF. CDR3 DNA: TGTGCCAGCAGCTTAGTGGGGACGGCGGACACCATATATTTT.

The rearrangement joins TRBV5-1 to TRBJ1-3; D gene unclear. V was trimmed by 0 bases and J by 0 bases, leaving 10 bases between them. The CDR3 loop spans 16 amino acids. CDR1 SGHRS and CDR2 YFSETQ come from the germline V gene. Written as DNA, the CDR3 is TGCGCCAGCAGCTTGGACGGCGCGTACTCTGGAAACACCATATATTTT. It is translated as CASSLDGAYSGNTIYF.

This clone was observed once. The chain is built from TRBV6-5 and TRBJ1-1, with 9 bases lining up with TRBD1. J was trimmed by 4 bases and V by 6 bases; bases with no gene match: 6. Germline CDR1 reads MNHEY; CDR2 reads SVGAGI. The CDR3 has 14 residues. The CDR3 protein is CASSFGTGSTEAFF. The DNA for the CDR3 is TGTGCCAGCAGCTTCGGGACAGGGAGCACTGAAGCTTTCTTT.

This clone appeared a single time. V gene TRBV20-1 combines with J gene TRBJ1-5; the match to TRBD1 covers 7 bases. Germline CDR1 reads DFQATT; CDR2 reads SNEGSKA (reference sequence). CDR3 length equals 14 residues. V was clipped by 3 bases and J by 3 bases; unmatched bases: 5. The CDR3 loop is CSASTGAANQPQHF. CDR3 coding DNA: TGCAGTGCTAGTACAGGGGCGGCCAATCAGCCCCAGCATTTT.

V and J are TRBV29-1 and TRBJ2-7; 7 bases fit TRBD2. CDR3 length equals 12 residues. Germline V lookup: CDR1 SQVTM, CDR2 ANQGSEA. The junction had 6 bases not matched to a gene; V was cut back by 7 bases and J by 3 bases. The CDR3 nucleotides read TGCAGCGCGGGGGAGGGACGCTACGAGCAGTACTTC. This gives the protein CSAGEGRYEQYF.